The sequence of this T cell receptor beta chain was determined in a study of TIL therapy for anti-PD-1-resistant metastatic lung cancer. Study-wide context: Patients then received nivolumab; progressors got lymphodepletion, TIL and IL-2.

Documented time point: pre-treatment sample, taken before nivolumab and TIL therapy. Enrollment ran from late 2017 to January 2020. A note on this clone: Other nucleotide sequences from this sample produce the same CDR3.

The germline gives CDR1 LGHNT, CDR2 FRNRAP. CDR3 length: 12 residues. V lost 1 base and J lost 11; bases outside the gene matches: 4. Sequencing used immunoSEQ v3. Libraries were prepared by immunoSEQ multiplex PCR; TCRdb keeps only in-frame clonotypes and omits some of them. Altogether 55,000 or so clones are present, approximately 78% being singletons, with the ten largest covering less than 3.5%. Source: blood, taken at baseline. The chain carries TRBV12-5 and TRBJ1-1, with 7 bases matching TRBD1. The receptor was derived from a person aged 25 to 80 with non-small cell lung cancer. CDR3 nucleotides: TGTGCTAGTGGTTTGGGACAGGGTCTTGCTTTCTTT. It codes for CASGLGQGLAFF.